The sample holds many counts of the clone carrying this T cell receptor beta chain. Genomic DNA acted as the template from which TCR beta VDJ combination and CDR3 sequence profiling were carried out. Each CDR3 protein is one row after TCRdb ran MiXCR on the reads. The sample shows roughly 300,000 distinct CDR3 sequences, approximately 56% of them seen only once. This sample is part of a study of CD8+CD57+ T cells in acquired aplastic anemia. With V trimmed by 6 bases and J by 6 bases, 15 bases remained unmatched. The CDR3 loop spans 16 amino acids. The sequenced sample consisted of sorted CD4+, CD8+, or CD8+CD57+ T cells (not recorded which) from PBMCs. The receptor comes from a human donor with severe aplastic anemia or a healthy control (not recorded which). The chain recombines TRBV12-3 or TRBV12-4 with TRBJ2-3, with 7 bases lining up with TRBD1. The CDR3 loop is CASSSVETGSWDTQYF. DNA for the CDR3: TGTGCCAGCAGCTCCGTTGAGACAGGGAGCTGGGATACGCAGTATTTT.